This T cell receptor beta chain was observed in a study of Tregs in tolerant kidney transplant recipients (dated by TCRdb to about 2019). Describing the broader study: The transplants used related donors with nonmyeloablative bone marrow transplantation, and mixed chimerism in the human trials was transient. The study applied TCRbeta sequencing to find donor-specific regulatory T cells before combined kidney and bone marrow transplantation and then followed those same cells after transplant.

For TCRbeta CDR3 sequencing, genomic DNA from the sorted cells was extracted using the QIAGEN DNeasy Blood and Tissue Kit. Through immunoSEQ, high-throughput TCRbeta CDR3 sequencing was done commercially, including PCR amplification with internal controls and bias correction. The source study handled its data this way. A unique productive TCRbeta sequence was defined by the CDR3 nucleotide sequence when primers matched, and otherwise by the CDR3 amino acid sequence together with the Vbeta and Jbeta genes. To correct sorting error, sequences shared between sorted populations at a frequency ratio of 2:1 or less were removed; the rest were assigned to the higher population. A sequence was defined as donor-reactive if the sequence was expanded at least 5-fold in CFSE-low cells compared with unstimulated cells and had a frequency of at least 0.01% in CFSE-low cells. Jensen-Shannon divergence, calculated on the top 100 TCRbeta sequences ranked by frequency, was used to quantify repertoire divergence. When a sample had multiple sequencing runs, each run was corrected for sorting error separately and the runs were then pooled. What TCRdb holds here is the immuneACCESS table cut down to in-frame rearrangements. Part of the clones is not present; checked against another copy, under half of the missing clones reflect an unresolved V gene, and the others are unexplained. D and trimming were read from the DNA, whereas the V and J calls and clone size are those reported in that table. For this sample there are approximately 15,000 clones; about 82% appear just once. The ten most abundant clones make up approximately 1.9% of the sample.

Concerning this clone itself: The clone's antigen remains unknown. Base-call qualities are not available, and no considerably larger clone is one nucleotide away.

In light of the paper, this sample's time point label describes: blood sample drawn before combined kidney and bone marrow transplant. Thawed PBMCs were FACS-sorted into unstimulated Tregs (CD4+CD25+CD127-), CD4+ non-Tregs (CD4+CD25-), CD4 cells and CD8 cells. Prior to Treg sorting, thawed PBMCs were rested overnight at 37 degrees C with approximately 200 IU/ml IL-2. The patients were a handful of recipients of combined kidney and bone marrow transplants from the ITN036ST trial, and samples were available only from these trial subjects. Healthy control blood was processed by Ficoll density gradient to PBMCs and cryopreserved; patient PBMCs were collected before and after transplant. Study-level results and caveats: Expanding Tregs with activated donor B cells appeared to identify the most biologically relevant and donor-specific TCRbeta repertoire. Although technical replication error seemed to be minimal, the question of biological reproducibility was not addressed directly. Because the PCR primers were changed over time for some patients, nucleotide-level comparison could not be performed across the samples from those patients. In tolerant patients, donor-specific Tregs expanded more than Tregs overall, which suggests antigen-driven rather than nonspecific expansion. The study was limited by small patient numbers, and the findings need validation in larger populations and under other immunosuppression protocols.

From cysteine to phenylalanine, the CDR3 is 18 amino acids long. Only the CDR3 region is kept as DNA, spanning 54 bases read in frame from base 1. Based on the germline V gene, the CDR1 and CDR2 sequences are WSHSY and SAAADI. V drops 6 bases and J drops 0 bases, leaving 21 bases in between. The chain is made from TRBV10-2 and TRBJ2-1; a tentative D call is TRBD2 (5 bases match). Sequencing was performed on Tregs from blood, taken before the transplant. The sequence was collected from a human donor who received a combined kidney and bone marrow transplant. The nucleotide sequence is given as TGCGCCAGCAGCGGAGGAAGGGCCCTCCTAAGCTCCTACAATGAGCAGTTCTTC. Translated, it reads CASSGGRALLSSYNEQFF.